This T cell receptor (beta chain) was sequenced for a study of tumor and adjacent non-tumor tissue in lung cancer. The V gene's germline CDR1 is SNHLY and CDR2 FYNNEI. V was clipped by 4 bases and J by 5 bases, with 5 bases between them. The CDR3 has 11 amino acids. In its sample, this clonotype was seen a few times. No cell sorting was done before RNA was extracted from the tissue. TCRbeta libraries were built with three rounds of nested PCR, modified from ARM-PCR. MiXCR, run by TCRdb on the multiplex PCR reads, gives a single entry per CDR3 protein. The sample has about 110,000 distinct CDR3 sequences, 75% seen once.

This receptor was identified in a woman aged 55-70 years with non-small cell lung cancer. The sample was lung tumor tissue. The chain joins TRBV2 to TRBJ1-2; D gene ambiguous. The CDR3 region has the DNA TGTGCCAGCAGTGTGCGGTATGGCTACACCTTC. It codes for CASSVRYGYTF.